A single count supports the clone carrying this TCR beta chain. This sample stems from a study of blood T cell repertoires in COVID-19. For the study at large: The samples span acute and convalescent COVID-19 from the United States, Italy and Spain. From T cells, B-cell-depleted T cells, or PBMCs came the material, which was cDNA or gDNA.

Original methodology: Amplification with reference gene primers provided the estimates of nucleated cell counts. Libraries were prepared by immunoSEQ multiplex PCR; TCRdb keeps only in-frame clonotypes and omits some of them. The DNA gave D and trimming, while V, J and clone size come from that table. Here the sample spans 60,000 or so clones, around four fifths being singletons. The CDR3 is 17 amino acids. V lost 2 bases, J lost 2 bases, and 8 bases stayed unmatched. Germline CDR1 KGHDR, CDR2 SFDVKD. The chain links TRBV24-1 to TRBJ1-2; 9 bases line up with TRBD1. The clonotype originates from a man between 60 and 75 years old with acute or convalescent COVID-19. The specimen was peripheral blood. CDR3 amino acids: CATSDSPGTGINYGYTF. In DNA form, the CDR3 reads TGTGCCACCAGTGATTCACCCGGGACAGGGATAAACTATGGCTACACCTTC.